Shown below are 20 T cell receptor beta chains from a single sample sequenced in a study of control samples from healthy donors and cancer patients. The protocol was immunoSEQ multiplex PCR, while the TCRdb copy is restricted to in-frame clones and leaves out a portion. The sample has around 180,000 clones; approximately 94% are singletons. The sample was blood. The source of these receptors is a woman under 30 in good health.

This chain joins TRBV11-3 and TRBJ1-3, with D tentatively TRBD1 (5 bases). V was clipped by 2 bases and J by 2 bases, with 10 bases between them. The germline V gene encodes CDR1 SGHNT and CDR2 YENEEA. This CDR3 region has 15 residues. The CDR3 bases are TGTGCCAGCAGCTTACGCCGGGACCCTGGAAACACCATATATTTT. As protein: CASSLRRDPGNTIYF.

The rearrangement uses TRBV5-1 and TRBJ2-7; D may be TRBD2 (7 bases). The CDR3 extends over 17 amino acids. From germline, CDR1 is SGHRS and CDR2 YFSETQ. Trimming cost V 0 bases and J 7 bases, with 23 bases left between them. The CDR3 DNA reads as TGCGCCAGCAGCTTGGTTACAGGGAACAGGCGGGGAGGGGAGCAGTACTTC. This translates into CASSLVTGNRRGGEQYF.

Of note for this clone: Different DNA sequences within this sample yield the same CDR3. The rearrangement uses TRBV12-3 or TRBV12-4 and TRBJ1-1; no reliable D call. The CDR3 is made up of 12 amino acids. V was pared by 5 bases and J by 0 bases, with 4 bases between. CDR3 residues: CASSLMNTEAFF. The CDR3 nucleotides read TGTGCCAGCAGTCTAATGAACACTGAAGCTTTCTTT.

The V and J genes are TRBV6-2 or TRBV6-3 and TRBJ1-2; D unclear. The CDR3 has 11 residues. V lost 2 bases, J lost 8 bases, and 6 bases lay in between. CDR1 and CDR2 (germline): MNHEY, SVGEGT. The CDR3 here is CASSYTRGYTF. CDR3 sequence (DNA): TGTGCCAGCAGTTACACCCGGGGCTACACCTTC.

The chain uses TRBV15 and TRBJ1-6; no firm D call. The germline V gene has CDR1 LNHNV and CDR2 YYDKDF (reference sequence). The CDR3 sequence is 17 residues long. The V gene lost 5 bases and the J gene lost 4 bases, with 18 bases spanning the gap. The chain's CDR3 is CATSGRLWRLYNSPLHF. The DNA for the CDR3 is TGTGCCACCAGCGGGAGGCTTTGGCGGTTGTATAATTCACCCCTCCACTTT.

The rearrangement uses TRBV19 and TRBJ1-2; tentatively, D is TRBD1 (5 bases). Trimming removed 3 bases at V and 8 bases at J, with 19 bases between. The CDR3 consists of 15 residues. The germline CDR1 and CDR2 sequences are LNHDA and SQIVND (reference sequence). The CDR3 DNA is TGTGCCAGTAGTATTGGCGCCGGGGCCGAACGCGGCTACACCTTC. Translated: CASSIGAGAERGYTF.

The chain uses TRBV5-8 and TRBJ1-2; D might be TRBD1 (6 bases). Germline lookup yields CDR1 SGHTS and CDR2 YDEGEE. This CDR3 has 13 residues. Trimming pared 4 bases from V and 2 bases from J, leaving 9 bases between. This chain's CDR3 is CASSLGQNYGYTF. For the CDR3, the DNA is TGTGCCAGCAGCCTTGGACAGAACTATGGCTACACCTTC.

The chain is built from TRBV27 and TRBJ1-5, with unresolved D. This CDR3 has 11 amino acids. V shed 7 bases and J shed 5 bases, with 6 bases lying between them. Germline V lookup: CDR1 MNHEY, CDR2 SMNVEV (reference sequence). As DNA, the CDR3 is TGTGCCAGCACCTTTGATCAGCCCCAGCATTTT. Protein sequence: CASTFDQPQHF.

The CDR3 DNA sequence: TGTGCCAGCTCCGAACGGACAGAGAATGGCTACACCTTC. Encoded protein: CASSERTENGYTF. The V gene is TRBV7-9, the J gene TRBJ1-2; tentatively, D is TRBD1 (6 bases). Germline-derived CDR1 and CDR2 are SEHNR and FQNEAQ (reference sequence). Trimming took off 8 bases at V and 6 bases at J, with 16 bases between the two ends. CDR3 length: 13 residues.

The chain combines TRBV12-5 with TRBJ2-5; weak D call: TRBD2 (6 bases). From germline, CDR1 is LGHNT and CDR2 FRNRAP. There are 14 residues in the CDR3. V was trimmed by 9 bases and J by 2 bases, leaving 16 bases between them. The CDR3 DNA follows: TGTGCTAGAGACGGACGGGGGTCACAAGAGACCCAGTACTTC. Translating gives CARDGRGSQETQYF.

The CDR3 loop is CASSRPSPGAPLHF. The CDR3 region has the DNA TGTGCCAGCAGCCGGCCCTCGCCCGGAGCACCCCTCCACTTT. This rearrangement joins TRBV2 to TRBJ1-6; no firm D call. V lost 6 bases and J 11 bases, leaving 17 bases between the germline ends. There are 14 residues in the CDR3. Germline loops: CDR1 SNHLY, CDR2 FYNNEI.

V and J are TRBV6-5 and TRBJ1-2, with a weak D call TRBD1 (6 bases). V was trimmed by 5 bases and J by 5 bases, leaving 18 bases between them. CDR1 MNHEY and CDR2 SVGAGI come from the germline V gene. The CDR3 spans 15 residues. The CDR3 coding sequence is TGTGCCAGCAGTCGAGTCGCAGGGGAGAGATATGGCTACACCTTC. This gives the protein CASSRVAGERYGYTF.

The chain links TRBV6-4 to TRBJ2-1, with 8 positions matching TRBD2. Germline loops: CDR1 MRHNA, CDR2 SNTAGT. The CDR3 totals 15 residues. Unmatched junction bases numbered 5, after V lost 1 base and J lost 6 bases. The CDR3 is CASSDYSGAGNEQFF. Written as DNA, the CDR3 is TGTGCCAGCAGTGACTATAGCGGGGCTGGCAATGAGCAGTTCTTC.

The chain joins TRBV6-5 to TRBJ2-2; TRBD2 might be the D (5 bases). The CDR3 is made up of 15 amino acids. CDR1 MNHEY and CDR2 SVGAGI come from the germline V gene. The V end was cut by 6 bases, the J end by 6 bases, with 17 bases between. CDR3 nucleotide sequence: TGTGCCAGCAGCCCCACCGGGCCCGGGGCCGGGGAGCTGTTTTTT. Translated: CASSPTGPGAGELFF.

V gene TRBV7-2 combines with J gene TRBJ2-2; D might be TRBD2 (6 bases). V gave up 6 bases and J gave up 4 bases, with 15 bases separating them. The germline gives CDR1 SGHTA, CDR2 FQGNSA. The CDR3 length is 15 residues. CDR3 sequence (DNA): TGTGCCAGCAGTCCTTCGGGAGATCTCACCGGGGAGCTGTTTTTT. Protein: CASSPSGDLTGELFF.

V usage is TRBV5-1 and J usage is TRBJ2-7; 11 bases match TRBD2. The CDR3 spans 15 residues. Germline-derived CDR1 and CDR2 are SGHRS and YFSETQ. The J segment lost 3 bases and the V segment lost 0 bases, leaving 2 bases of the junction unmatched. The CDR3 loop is CASSLVAGGFYEQYF. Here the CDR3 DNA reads TGCGCCAGCAGCTTGGTAGCGGGGGGGTTCTACGAGCAGTACTTC.

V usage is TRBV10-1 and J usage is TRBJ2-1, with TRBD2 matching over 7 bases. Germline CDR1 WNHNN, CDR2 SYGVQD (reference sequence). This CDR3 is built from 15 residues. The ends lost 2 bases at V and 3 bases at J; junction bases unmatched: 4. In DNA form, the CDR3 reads TGCGCCAGCAGTGAGCTTCGCGGGGGCTACAATGAGCAGTTCTTC. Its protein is CASSELRGGYNEQFF.

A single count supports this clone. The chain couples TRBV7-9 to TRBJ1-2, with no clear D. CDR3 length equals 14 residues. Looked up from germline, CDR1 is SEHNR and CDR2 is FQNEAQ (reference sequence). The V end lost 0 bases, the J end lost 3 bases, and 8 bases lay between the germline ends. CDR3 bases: TGTGCCAGCAGCTTAGCGCTTACAGACTATGGCTACACCTTC. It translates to CASSLALTDYGYTF.

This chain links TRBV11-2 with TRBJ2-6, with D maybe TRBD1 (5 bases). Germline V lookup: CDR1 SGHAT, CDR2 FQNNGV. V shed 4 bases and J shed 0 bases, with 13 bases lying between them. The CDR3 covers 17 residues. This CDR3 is CASSSSLRGSGANVLTF. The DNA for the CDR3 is TGTGCCAGCAGCTCCTCCCTAAGGGGCTCTGGGGCCAACGTCCTGACTTTC.

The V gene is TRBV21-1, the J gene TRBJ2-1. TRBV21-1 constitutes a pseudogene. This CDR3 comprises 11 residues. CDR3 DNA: TGTGCCAGCAGCGGATGGAATGAGCAGTTCTTC. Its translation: CASSGWNEQFF.